A single sample gave rise to the 13 T cell receptor beta chains below, sequenced in a study of patients and donors after allogeneic stem cell transplantation. MiXCR was run by TCRdb on the RT-PCR reads, yielding one entry per CDR3 protein. The sample yields about 400,000 distinct CDR3 sequences, under 20% seen once. Material for sequencing was blood, either unsorted or a sorted T cell fraction (not recorded which). These receptors all stem from a human donor who was either an allogeneic HSCT recipient or a stem cell or donor lymphocyte infusion donor (not recorded which). It is not recorded whose cells these are; they may come from a transplant donor.

This chain joins TRBV10-3 and TRBJ2-1, with 13 nucleotides matching TRBD2. The CDR3 contains 15 residues. With V trimmed by 3 bases and J by 7 bases, 3 bases remained unmatched. The germline CDR1 and CDR2 sequences are ENHRY and SYGVKD. CDR3 in DNA: TGTGCCATCAGTGAAGGACTAGCGGGAGTTAATGAGCAGTTCTTC. It encodes CAISEGLAGVNEQFF.

This clonotype has only a few counts. The chain uses TRBV5-5 and TRBJ2-1, with D unresolved. Germline-derived CDR1 and CDR2 are SGHKS and YYEKEE (reference sequence). V lost 7 bases to trimming and J lost 4 bases, with 6 bases between them. The CDR3 loop spans 11 amino acids. This CDR3 reads CASETYNEQFF. The DNA of the CDR3 is TGTGCCAGCGAAACATACAATGAGCAGTTCTTC.

The chain joins TRBV12-3 or TRBV12-4 to TRBJ1-2; the D is unclear. The CDR3 contains 13 residues. Trimming cost V 2 bases and J 4 bases, with 8 bases left between them. This CDR3 reads CASSLLGFYGYTF. The DNA for the CDR3 is TGTGCCAGCAGTTTATTAGGGTTCTATGGCTACACCTTC.

This clonotype was seen a few times. The chain carries TRBV11-2 and TRBJ1-4; 9 nucleotides match TRBD1. This CDR3 contains 16 residues. V lost 5 bases and J lost 8; bases outside the gene matches: 12. Germline V gene lookup returns CDR1 SGHAT and CDR2 FQNNGV. The CDR3 region has the DNA TGTGCCAGCAGCAGAACCGGGACAGGGCGAAAGGAAAAACTGTTTTTT. Encoded protein: CASSRTGTGRKEKLFF.

The V call is TRBV7-2, the J call TRBJ2-2, with D possibly TRBD2 on 6 matching bases. V was shortened by 7 bases and J by 5 bases, with 14 bases between the two germline ends. The germline V gene has CDR1 SGHTA and CDR2 FQGNSA. The CDR3 runs 14 residues. The CDR3 bases are TGTGCCAGCACCTACCGGAGGGCGACCGGGGAGCTGTTTTTT. Translation: CASTYRRATGELFF.

This clonotype occurred many times. The rearrangement links TRBV24-1 to TRBJ2-1; 13 positions agree with TRBD2. CDR3 size: 19 residues. The germline CDR1 and CDR2 sequences are KGHDR and SFDVKD. V trimming: 0 bases; J trimming: 0 bases; junction bases outside the gene matches: 4. The CDR3 nucleotides are TGTGCCACCAGTGATTTGGGGACTAGCGGGGCCAGCTCCTACAATGAGCAGTTCTTC. Translating it yields CATSDLGTSGASSYNEQFF.

J is TRBJ2-1 and V is TRBV7-3; D not certain. The germline V gene has CDR1 SGHTA and CDR2 FQGTGA. Trimming removed 5 bases at V and 6 bases at J, with 17 bases between. The CDR3 runs to 15 residues. The CDR3 coding sequence is TGTGCCAGCAGCCCGCAGAGCCGATCACTCAATGAGCAGTTCTTC. Translating gives CASSPQSRSLNEQFF.

This clonotype came up many times. The chain carries TRBV3-1 and TRBJ1-1, with D tentatively TRBD1 (5 bases). This CDR3 contains 16 residues. Germline CDR1 LGHDT, CDR2 YNNKEL (reference sequence). V was clipped by 1 base and J by 0 bases, with 12 bases between them. CDR3 amino acids: CASSQVGTVMNTEAFF. CDR3 coding DNA: TGTGCCAGCAGCCAAGTCGGGACGGTGATGAACACTGAAGCTTTCTTT.

The V call is TRBV5-1, the J call TRBJ2-5; D call uncertain. CDR1 and CDR2 (germline): SGHRS, YFSETQ. The CDR3 sequence is 14 residues long. V lost 1 base to trimming and J lost 0 bases, with 7 bases between them. CDR3 DNA sequence: TGCGCCAGCAGCTTGAACCCCAACCAAGAGACCCAGTACTTC. Translation gives CASSLNPNQETQYF.

This clonotype was recorded many times. This rearrangement joins TRBV24-1 to TRBJ2-2; 8 positions agree with TRBD1. V lost 4 bases and J lost 0; bases outside the gene matches: 6. CDR1 KGHDR and CDR2 SFDVKD come from the germline V gene. The CDR3 spans 17 residues. This CDR3 reads CATSDPGTGANTGELFF. The CDR3 DNA is TGTGCCACCAGTGACCCTGGGACAGGAGCGAACACCGGGGAGCTGTTTTTT.

The chain links TRBV3-1 to TRBJ1-3; D is unresolved. The V and J ends lost 0 bases and 3 bases respectively, with 9 bases between them. This CDR3 is built from 15 residues. The germline CDR1 and CDR2 sequences are LGHDT and YNNKEL (reference sequence). CDR3 region: CASSQDNGVGNTIYF. In DNA, the CDR3 is TGTGCCAGCAGCCAAGATAACGGTGTTGGAAACACCATATATTTT. Drawing the rest from reference TRBV3-1 and TRBJ1-3, the complete variable domain is DTAVSQTPKYLVTQMGNDKSIKCEQNLGHDTMYWYKQDSKKFLKIMFSYNNKELIINETVPNRFSPKSPDKAHLNLHINSLELGDSAVYFCASSQDNGVGNTIYFGEGSWLTVV.

CDR3 DNA: TGTGCCAGTAGGCTAAGAGGGACTAGCTACAATGAGCAGTTCTTC. It specifies CASRLRGTSYNEQFF. The chain has TRBV19 and TRBJ2-1; 8 bases are shared with TRBD2. The CDR3 sequence is 15 residues long. Looked up from germline, CDR1 is LNHDA and CDR2 is SQIVND (reference sequence). Losses at the gene ends were 6 bases for V and 3 bases for J; bases not matched to a gene: 7.

This clonotype has more than one count but fewer than ten. The rearrangement links TRBV14 to TRBJ2-1; no reliable D call. Germline V gives CDR1 SGHDN, CDR2 FVKESK. The CDR3 consists of 15 residues. V lost 4 bases and J 0 bases, leaving 10 bases between the germline ends. The CDR3, as DNA: TGTGCCAGCAGCCCACTCAGCCCCTCCTACAATGAGCAGTTCTTC. This sequence encodes CASSPLSPSYNEQFF.